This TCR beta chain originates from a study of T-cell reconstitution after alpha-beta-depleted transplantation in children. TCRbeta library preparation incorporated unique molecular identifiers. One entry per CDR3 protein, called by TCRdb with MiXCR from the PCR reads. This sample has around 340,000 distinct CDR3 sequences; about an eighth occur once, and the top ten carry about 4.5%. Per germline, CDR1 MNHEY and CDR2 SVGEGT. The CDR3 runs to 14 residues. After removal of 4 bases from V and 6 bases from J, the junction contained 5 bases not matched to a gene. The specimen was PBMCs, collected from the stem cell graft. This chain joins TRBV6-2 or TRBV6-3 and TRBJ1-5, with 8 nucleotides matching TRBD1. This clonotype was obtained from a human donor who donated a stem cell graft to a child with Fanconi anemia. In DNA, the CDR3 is TGTGCCAGCAGTTTTAACCAGGGGGCTCAGCCCCAGCATTTT. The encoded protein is CASSFNQGAQPQHF.